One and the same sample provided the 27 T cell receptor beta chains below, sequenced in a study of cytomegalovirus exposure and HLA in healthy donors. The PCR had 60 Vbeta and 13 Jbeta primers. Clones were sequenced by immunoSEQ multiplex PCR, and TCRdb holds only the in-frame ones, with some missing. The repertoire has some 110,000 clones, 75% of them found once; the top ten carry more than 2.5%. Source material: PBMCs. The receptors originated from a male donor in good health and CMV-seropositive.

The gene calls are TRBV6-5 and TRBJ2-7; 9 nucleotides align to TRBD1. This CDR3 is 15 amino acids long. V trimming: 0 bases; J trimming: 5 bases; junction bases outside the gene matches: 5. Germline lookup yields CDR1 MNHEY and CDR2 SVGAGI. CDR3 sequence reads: CASSYSRDRVDEQYF. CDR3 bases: TGTGCCAGCAGTTACTCCCGGGACAGGGTCGACGAGCAGTACTTC.

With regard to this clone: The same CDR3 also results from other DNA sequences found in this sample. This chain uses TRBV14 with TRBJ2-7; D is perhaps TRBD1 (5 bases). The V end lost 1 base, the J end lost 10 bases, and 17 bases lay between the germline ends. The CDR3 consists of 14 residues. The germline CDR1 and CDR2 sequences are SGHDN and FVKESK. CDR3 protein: CASSQVSIGAAQYF. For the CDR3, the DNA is TGTGCCAGCAGCCAAGTTTCCATTGGGGCTGCACAGTACTTC.

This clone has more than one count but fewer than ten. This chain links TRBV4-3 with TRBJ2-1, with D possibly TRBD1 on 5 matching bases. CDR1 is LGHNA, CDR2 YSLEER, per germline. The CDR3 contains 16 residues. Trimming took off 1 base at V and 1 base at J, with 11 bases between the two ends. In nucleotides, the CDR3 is TGCGCCAGCAGCCAAGGGTTGCAGGGTTCCTACAATGAGCAGTTCTTC. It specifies CASSQGLQGSYNEQFF.

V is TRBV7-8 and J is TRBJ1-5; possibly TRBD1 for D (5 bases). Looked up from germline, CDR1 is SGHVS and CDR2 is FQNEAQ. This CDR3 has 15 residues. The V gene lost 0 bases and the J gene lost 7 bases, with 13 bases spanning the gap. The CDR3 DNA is TGTGCCAGCAGCTTAGCTTTCAGGGTCGGCCAGCCCCAGCATTTT. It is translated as CASSLAFRVGQPQHF.

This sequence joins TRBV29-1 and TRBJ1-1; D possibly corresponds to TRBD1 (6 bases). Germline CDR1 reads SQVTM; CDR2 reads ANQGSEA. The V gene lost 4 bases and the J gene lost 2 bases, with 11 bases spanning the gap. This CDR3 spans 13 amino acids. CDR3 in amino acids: CSVVGQINTEAFF. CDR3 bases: TGCAGCGTTGTCGGACAGATAAACACTGAAGCTTTCTTT.

The CDR3 coding sequence is TGTGCCAGCAGCTTATCTCGTTCGGGGTATGAGACCCAGTACTTC. Translating it yields CASSLSRSGYETQYF. The chain combines TRBV11-2 with TRBJ2-5; TRBD2 is a possible D gene (5 bases). V lost 2 bases to trimming and J lost 5 bases, with 15 bases between them. Germline CDR1 is SGHAT and CDR2 is FQNNGV. The CDR3 totals 15 residues.

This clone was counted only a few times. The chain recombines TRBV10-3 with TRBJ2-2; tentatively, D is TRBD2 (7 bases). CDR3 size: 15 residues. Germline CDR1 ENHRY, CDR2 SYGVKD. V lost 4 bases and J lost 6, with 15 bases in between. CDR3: CAISGGGTRAGELFF. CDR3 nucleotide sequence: TGTGCCATCAGTGGGGGAGGGACAAGAGCCGGGGAGCTGTTTTTT.

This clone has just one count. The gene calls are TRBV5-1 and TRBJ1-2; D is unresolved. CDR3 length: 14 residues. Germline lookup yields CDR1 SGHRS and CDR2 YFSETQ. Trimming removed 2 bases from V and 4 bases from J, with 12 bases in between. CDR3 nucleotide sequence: TGCGCCAGCAGCTTAGAGGGTATCGGCTATGGCTACACCTTC. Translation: CASSLEGIGYGYTF.

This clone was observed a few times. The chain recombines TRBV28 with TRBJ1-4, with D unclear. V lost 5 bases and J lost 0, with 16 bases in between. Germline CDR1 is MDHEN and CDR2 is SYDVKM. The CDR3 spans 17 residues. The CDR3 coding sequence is TGTGCCAGCAGTATCTCCCCAGACACATCAACTAATGAAAAACTGTTTTTT. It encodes CASSISPDTSTNEKLFF.

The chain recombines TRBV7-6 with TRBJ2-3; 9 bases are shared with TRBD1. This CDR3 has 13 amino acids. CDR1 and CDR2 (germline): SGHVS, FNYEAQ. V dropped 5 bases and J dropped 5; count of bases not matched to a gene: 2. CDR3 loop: CASSRTGVDTQYF. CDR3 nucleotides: TGTGCCAGCAGCCGGACAGGGGTAGATACGCAGTATTTT. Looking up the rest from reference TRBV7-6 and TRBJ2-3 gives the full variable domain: GAGVSQSPRYKVTKRGQDVALRCDPISGHVSLYWYRQALGQGPEFLTYFNYEAQQDKSGLPNDRFSAERPEGSISTLTIQRTEQRDSAMYRCASSRTGVDTQYFGPGTRLTVL.

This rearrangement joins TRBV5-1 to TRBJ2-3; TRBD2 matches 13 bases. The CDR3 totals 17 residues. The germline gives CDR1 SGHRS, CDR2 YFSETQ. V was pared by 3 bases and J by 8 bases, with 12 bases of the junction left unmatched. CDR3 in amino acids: CASSSTSGGAAGGTQYF. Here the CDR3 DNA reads TGCGCCAGCAGCTCTACTAGCGGGGGGGCGGCTGGTGGTACGCAGTATTTT.

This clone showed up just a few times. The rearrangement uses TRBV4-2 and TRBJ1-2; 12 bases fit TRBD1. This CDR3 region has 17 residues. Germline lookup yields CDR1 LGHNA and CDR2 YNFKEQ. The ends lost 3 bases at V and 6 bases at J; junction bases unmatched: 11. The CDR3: CASSHMDARDRGHGYTF. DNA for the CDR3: TGTGCCAGCAGCCACATGGACGCACGGGACAGGGGGCATGGCTACACCTTC.

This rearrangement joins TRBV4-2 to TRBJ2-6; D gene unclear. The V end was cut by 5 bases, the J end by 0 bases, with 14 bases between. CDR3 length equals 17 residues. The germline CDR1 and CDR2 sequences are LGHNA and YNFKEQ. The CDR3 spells CASSASKISSGANVLTF. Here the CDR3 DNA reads TGTGCCAGCAGCGCATCCAAAATCAGCTCTGGGGCCAACGTCCTGACTTTC.

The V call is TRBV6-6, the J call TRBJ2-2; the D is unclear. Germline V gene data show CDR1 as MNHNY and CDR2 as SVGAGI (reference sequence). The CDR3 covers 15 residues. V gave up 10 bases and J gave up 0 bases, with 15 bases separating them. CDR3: CAIRRRPANTGELFF. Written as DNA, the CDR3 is TGTGCCATCCGACGGAGACCGGCGAACACCGGGGAGCTGTTTTTT.

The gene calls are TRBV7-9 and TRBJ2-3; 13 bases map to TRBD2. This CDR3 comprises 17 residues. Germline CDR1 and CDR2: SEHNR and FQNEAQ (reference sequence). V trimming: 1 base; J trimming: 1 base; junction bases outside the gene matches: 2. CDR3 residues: CASSLGGLAGRTDTQYF. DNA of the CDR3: TGTGCCAGCAGCTTAGGGGGACTAGCGGGACGCACAGATACGCAGTATTTT.

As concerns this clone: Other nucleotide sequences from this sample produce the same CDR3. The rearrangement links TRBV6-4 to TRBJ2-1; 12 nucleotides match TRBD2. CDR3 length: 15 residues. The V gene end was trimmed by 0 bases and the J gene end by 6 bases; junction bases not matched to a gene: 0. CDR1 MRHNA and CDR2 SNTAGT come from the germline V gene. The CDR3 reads CASSDSTSGSNEQFF. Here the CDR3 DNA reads TGTGCCAGCAGTGACTCGACTAGCGGGAGCAATGAGCAGTTCTTC.

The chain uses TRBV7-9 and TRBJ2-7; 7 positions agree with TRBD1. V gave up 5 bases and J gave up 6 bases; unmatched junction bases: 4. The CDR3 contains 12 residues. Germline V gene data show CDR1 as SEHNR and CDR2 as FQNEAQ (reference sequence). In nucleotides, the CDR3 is TGTGCCAGCAGCCCCGACAGGGCCGAGCAGTACTTC. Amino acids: CASSPDRAEQYF.

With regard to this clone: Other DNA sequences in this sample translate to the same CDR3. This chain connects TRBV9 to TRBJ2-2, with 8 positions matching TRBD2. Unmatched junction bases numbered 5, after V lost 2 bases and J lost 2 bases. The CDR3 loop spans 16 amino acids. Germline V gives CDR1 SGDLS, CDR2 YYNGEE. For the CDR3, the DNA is TGTGCCAGCAGCGTTCTTAGCGGGGCCAACACCGGGGAGCTGTTTTTT. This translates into CASSVLSGANTGELFF.

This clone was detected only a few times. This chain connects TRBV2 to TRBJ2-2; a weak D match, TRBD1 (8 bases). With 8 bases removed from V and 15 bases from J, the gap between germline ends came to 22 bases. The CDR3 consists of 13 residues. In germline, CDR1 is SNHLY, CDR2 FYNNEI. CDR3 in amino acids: CASHKDREGRMFF. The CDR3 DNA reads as TGTGCCAGCCACAAGGACAGGGAGGGACGGATGTTTTTT. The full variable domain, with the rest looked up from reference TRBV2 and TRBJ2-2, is EPEVTQTPSHQVTQMGQEVILRCVPISNHLYFYWYRQILGQKVEFLVSFYNNEISEKSEIFDDQFSVERPDGSNFTLKIRSTKLEDSAMYFCASHKDREGRMFFGEGSRLTVL.

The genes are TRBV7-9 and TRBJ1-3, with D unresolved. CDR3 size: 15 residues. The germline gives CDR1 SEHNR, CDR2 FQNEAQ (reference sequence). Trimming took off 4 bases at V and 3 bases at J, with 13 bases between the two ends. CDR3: CASSSTPLSGNTIYF. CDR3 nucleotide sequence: TGTGCCAGCAGCTCGACTCCCTTGAGTGGAAACACCATATATTTT.

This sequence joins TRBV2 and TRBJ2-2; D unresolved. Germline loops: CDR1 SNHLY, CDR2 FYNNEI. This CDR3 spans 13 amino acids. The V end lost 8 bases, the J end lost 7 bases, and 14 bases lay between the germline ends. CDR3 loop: CASARGPFGELFF. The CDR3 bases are TGTGCCAGCGCCAGAGGCCCCTTCGGGGAGCTGTTTTTT.

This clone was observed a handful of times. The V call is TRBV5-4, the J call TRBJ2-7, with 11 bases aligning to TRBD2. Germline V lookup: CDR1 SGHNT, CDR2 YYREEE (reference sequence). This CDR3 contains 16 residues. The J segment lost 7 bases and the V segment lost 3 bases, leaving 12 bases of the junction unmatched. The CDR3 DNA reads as TGTGCCAGCAGCTGGGGGTCACTAGCGGGAGAAGGTGAGCAGTACTTC. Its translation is CASSWGSLAGEGEQYF. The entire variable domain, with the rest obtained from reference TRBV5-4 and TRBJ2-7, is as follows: ETGVTQSPTHLIKTRGQQVTLRCSSQSGHNTVSWYQQALGQGPQFIFQYYREEENGRGNFPPRFSGLQFPNYSSELNVNALELDDSALYLCASSWGSLAGEGEQYFGPGTRLTVT.

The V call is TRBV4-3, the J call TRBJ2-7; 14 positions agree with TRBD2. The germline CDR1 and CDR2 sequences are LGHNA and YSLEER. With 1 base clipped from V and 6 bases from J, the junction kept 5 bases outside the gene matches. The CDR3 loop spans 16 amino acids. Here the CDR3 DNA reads TGCGCCAGCAGCCAAGGACTAGCGGGAGGGCCGGGCGAGCAGTACTTC. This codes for CASSQGLAGGPGEQYF.

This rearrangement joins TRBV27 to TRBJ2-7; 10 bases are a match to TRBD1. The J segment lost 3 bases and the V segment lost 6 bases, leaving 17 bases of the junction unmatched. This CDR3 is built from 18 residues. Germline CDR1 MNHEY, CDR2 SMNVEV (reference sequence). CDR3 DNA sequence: TGTGCCAGCAGAAGGGACAGGGGCCGGGAGACGGCAGGCTACGAGCAGTACTTC. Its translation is CASRRDRGRETAGYEQYF.

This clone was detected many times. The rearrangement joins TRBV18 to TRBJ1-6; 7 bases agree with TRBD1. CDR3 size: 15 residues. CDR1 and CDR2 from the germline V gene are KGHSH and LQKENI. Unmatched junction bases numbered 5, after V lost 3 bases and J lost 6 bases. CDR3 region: CASSPRDRLNSPLHF. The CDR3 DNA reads TGTGCCAGCTCACCGCGGGACAGACTTAATTCACCCCTCCACTTT. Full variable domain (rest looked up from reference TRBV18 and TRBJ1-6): NAGVMQNPRHLVRRRGQEARLRCSPMKGHSHVYWYRQLPEEGLKFMVYLQKENIIDESGMPKERFSAEFPKEGPSILRIQQVVRGDSAAYFCASSPRDRLNSPLHFGNGTRLTVT.

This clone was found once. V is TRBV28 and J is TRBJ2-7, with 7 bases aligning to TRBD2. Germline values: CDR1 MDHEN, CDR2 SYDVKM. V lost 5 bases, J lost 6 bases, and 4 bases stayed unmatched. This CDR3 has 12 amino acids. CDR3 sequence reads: CASSPRGVEQYF. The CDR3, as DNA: TGTGCCAGCAGTCCTCGGGGGGTCGAGCAGTACTTC.

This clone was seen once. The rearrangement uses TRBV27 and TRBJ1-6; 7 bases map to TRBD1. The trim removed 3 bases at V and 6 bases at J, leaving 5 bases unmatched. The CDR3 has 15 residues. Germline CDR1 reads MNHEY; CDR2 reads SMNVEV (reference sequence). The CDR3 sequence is CASSFHRGTNSPLHF. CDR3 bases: TGTGCCAGCAGTTTCCACAGGGGAACTAATTCACCCCTCCACTTT.